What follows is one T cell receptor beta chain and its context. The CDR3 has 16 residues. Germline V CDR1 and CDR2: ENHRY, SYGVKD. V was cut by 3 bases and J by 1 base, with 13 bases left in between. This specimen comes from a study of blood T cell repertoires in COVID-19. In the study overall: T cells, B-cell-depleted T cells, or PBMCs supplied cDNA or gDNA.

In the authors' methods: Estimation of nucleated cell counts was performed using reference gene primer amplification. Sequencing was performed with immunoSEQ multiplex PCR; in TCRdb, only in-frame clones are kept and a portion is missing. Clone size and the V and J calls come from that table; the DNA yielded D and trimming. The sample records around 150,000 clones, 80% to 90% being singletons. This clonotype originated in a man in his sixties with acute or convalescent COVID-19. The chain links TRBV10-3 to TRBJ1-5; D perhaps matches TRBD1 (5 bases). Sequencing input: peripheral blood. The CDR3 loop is CAISEGQGMSNQPQHF. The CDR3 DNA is TGTGCCATCAGTGAAGGGCAGGGTATGAGCAATCAGCCCCAGCATTTT.